This entry lists 25 T cell receptor beta chains sequenced from one sample in a study of PD-L1 blockade in urothelial cancer (dated by TCRdb to the late 2010s). The library was generated by the immunoSEQ multiplex PCR assay. TCRdb retrieved this table from immuneACCESS and kept in-frame rearrangements only. Not all clones are present; in checked studies, unresolved V genes account for under half, and no reason is known for the remainder. This sample has more than 70,000 clones in its table, and roughly 89% of those were observed once. 3.4% of the sample goes to the ten largest clones. Sequenced here: PBMCs, sampled around atezolizumab (anti-PD-L1) treatment. All receptors come from a man aged 55-75 years with urothelial cancer.

This clone was counted once. V is TRBV7-3 and J is TRBJ1-2, with D perhaps TRBD1 (6 bases). V was clipped by 5 bases and J by 6 bases, with 16 bases between them. Germline V gene lookup returns CDR1 SGHTA and CDR2 FQGTGA. The CDR3 runs 14 residues. CDR3 loop: CASSENQGRDGYTF. DNA of the CDR3: TGTGCCAGCAGCGAAAACCAGGGGCGCGATGGCTACACCTTC.

The chain carries TRBV6-6 and TRBJ1-5, with 7 bases identical to TRBD1. With V trimmed by 6 bases and J by 5 bases, 10 bases remained unmatched. The germline V gene has CDR1 MNHNY and CDR2 SVGAGI (reference sequence). The CDR3 has 15 amino acids. DNA of the CDR3: TGTGCCAGCAGGCGACAGGGAGCGGGAGATCAGCCCCAGCATTTT. Its translation: CASRRQGAGDQPQHF.

J is TRBJ1-5 and V is TRBV12-5; D is unclear. Per the germline V gene, CDR1 is LGHNT and CDR2 is FRNRAP. V shed 0 bases and J shed 6 bases, with 6 bases lying between them. The CDR3 contains 13 residues. The DNA for the CDR3 is TGTGCTAGTGGTTTGGTAGAGGGTCAGCCCCAGCATTTT. Amino acids: CASGLVEGQPQHF. The complete variable domain, with remaining parts taken from reference TRBV12-5 and TRBJ1-5, reads DARVTQTPRHKVTEMGQEVTMRCQPILGHNTVFWYRQTMMQGLELLAYFRNRAPLDDSGMPKDRFSAEMPDATLATLKIQPSEPRDSAVYFCASGLVEGQPQHFGDGTRLSIL.

CDR3 residues: CASSLSGETQYF. CDR3 DNA sequence: TGCGCCAGCAGCTTGTCCGGGGAGACCCAGTACTTC. The chain recombines TRBV5-1 with TRBJ2-5; the D is unclear. This CDR3 spans 12 amino acids. The germline V gene has CDR1 SGHRS and CDR2 YFSETQ. Trimming took off 1 base at V and 5 bases at J, with 6 bases between the two ends. The full variable domain, its missing parts supplied by reference TRBV5-1 and TRBJ2-5, is KAGVTQTPRYLIKTRGQQVTLSCSPISGHRSVSWYQQTPGQGLQFLFEYFSETQRNKGNFPGRFSGRQFSNSRSEMNVSTLELGDSALYLCASSLSGETQYFGPGTRLLVL.

The gene calls are TRBV10-3 and TRBJ2-2; D is uncertain. The V end lost 2 bases, the J end lost 4 bases, and 11 bases lay between the germline ends. The germline V gene encodes CDR1 ENHRY and CDR2 SYGVKD. The length of the CDR3 is 15 residues. CDR3 DNA sequence: TGTGCCATCAGTGAGCGAGGAGCGCCCACCGGGGAGCTGTTTTTT. Translated: CAISERGAPTGELFF.

The V and J genes are TRBV11-2 and TRBJ1-2, with a weak D call TRBD1 (6 bases). The CDR3 runs to 19 residues. Between the trimmed V and J ends, which lost 4 bases and 0 bases, there was a span of 24 bases. Germline CDR1 SGHAT, CDR2 FQNNGV. CDR3 sequence reads: CASSSIKTSGTPTNYGYTF. The CDR3 region has the DNA TGTGCCAGCAGCTCAATTAAAACATCCGGGACACCAACTAACTATGGCTACACCTTC.

The chain recombines TRBV5-4 with TRBJ1-1; 9 bases are shared with TRBD1. Per the germline V gene, CDR1 is SGHNT and CDR2 is YYREEE (reference sequence). This CDR3 is 15 amino acids long. Trimming at V came to 4 bases and at J to 0 bases, leaving 4 bases not matched to a gene. The CDR3 region is CASSMDRGLNTEAFF. Here the CDR3 DNA reads TGTGCCAGCAGCATGGACAGGGGCCTGAACACTGAAGCTTTCTTT.

This clone has just one count. The chain joins TRBV10-1 to TRBJ2-2; D may be TRBD2 (5 bases). Germline V lookup: CDR1 WNHNN, CDR2 SYGVQD (reference sequence). V was clipped by 4 bases and J by 6 bases, with 9 bases between them. The CDR3 covers 13 residues. CDR3: CASSVSSPGELFF. The CDR3 region has the DNA TGCGCCAGCAGTGTGTCTAGCCCCGGGGAGCTGTTTTTT.

V gene TRBV11-2 combines with J gene TRBJ2-3; 9 bases are a match to TRBD1. This CDR3 has 18 amino acids. Germline V CDR1 and CDR2: SGHAT, FQNNGV. The V and J ends lost 3 bases and 4 bases, in that order; junction bases with no gene match: 14. The CDR3 reads CASSLGIITGGFADTQYF. CDR3 nucleotide sequence: TGTGCCAGCAGCTTGGGCATAATCACAGGGGGCTTCGCAGATACGCAGTATTTT.

This clone was picked up a small number of times. The chain uses TRBV5-1 and TRBJ1-3; no clear D gene. Trimming removed 0 bases from V and 0 bases from J, with 4 bases in between. Germline CDR1 and CDR2: SGHRS and YFSETQ. The CDR3 is 14 amino acids. In DNA form, the CDR3 reads TGCGCCAGCAGCTTGGCTCCCTCTGGAAACACCATATATTTT. Translation gives CASSLAPSGNTIYF.

The chain recombines TRBV7-2 with TRBJ2-1; TRBD2 is a possible D gene (5 bases). V gave up 4 bases and J gave up 1 base, with 11 bases separating them. The CDR3 runs to 15 residues. Germline CDR1 is SGHTA and CDR2 is FQGNSA. This CDR3 reads CASSSGRGSYNEQFF. The CDR3 DNA is TGTGCCAGCAGCTCAGGACGGGGATCCTACAATGAGCAGTTCTTC.

The V call is TRBV5-1, the J call TRBJ1-1; TRBD1 matches 11 bases. The J segment lost 6 bases and the V segment lost 4 bases, leaving 11 bases of the junction unmatched. CDR1 and CDR2 (germline): SGHRS, YFSETQ. This CDR3 has 16 residues. For the CDR3, the DNA is TGCGCCAGCAGCGAGGGACAGGGGGGACGGGGCGCTGAAGCTTTCTTT. Protein: CASSEGQGGRGAEAFF.

This chain links TRBV9 with TRBJ1-2, with a weak D call TRBD1 (6 bases). V lost 2 bases, J lost 7 bases, and 18 bases lay in between. The CDR3 totals 15 residues. From germline, CDR1 is SGDLS and CDR2 YYNGEE. The chain's CDR3 is CASSVIGGQFPGYTF. The CDR3 bases are TGTGCCAGCAGCGTTATCGGGGGGCAGTTCCCTGGCTACACCTTC.

The gene calls are TRBV4-3 and TRBJ1-1, with D perhaps TRBD1 (6 bases). The CDR3 extends over 16 amino acids. Looked up from germline, CDR1 is LGHNA and CDR2 is YSLEER. Trimming removed 0 bases from V and 7 bases from J, with 18 bases in between. The CDR3 protein is CASSQDTTGPTDEAFF. The CDR3 DNA is TGCGCCAGCAGCCAAGATACAACAGGGCCCACGGATGAAGCTTTCTTT.

The chain is built from TRBV5-1 and TRBJ2-2, with 8 bases lining up with TRBD2. V was pared by 6 bases and J by 2 bases, with 3 bases of the junction left unmatched. The germline V gene has CDR1 SGHRS and CDR2 YFSETQ. The CDR3 totals 14 residues. CDR3 bases: TGCGCCAGCAACCGGGAGGGTAACACCGGGGAGCTGTTTTTT. Translation: CASNREGNTGELFF.

The V and J genes are TRBV6-4 and TRBJ2-7; the D gene is possibly TRBD1 (5 bases). CDR3 length equals 18 residues. V was clipped by 4 bases and J by 3 bases, with 25 bases between them. The germline V gene encodes CDR1 MRHNA and CDR2 SNTAGT. In DNA form, the CDR3 reads TGTGCCAGCAGTGTTCAGGGAAACCCGGCTGAGGAGAGCTACGAGCAGTACTTC. This encodes CASSVQGNPAEESYEQYF.

The genes are TRBV5-1 and TRBJ2-1; 11 positions match TRBD2. The CDR3 sequence is 14 residues long. Germline CDR1 is SGHRS and CDR2 is YFSETQ. V gave up 3 bases and J gave up 8 bases; unmatched junction bases: 4. The CDR3 DNA is TGCGCCAGCAGCTCTAGCGGGAGGCACGATGAGCAGTTCTTC. Translated: CASSSSGRHDEQFF.

This clone was counted once. This sequence joins TRBV5-1 and TRBJ2-3, with TRBD2 matching 10 bases. V lost 3 bases and J lost 0; bases outside the gene matches: 7. The CDR3 covers 17 residues. CDR1 is SGHRS, CDR2 YFSETQ, per germline. The CDR3: CASSYTAGGGSTDTQYF. DNA for the CDR3: TGCGCCAGCAGCTATACAGCGGGGGGGGGTAGCACAGATACGCAGTATTTT.

The rearrangement links TRBV4-1 to TRBJ2-3; TRBD1 matches at 8 bases. CDR3 length: 17 residues. The V gene's germline CDR1 is MGHRA and CDR2 YSYEKL. With V trimmed by 5 bases and J by 11 bases, 21 bases remained unmatched. The CDR3 loop reads CASSFPGQERLSARQYF. For the CDR3, the DNA is TGCGCCAGCAGCTTCCCGGGACAGGAGAGGTTGTCCGCCAGGCAGTATTTT.

CDR3 bases: TGTGCCAGCAGTTTATCTGCGAGCTCTGGAAACACCATATATTTT. Protein sequence: CASSLSASSGNTIYF. The chain uses TRBV27 and TRBJ1-3; D is unclear. Per germline, CDR1 MNHEY and CDR2 SMNVEV (reference sequence). V lost 0 bases and J lost 0, with 6 bases in between. The CDR3 contains 15 residues.

The rearrangement uses TRBV10-2 and TRBJ2-1, with 11 nucleotides matching TRBD2. The germline V gene encodes CDR1 WSHSY and CDR2 SAAADI. The CDR3 consists of 19 residues. V lost 6 bases to trimming and J lost 0 bases; unmatched junction nucleotides: 13. The CDR3 spells CASSDGRLAGGPSYNEQFF. The DNA for the CDR3 is TGCGCCAGCAGCGACGGAAGGCTAGCGGGGGGACCCTCCTACAATGAGCAGTTCTTC.

The chain links TRBV15 to TRBJ2-1; 8 nucleotides agree with TRBD1. This CDR3 spans 14 amino acids. CDR1 is LNHNV, CDR2 YYDKDF, per germline (reference sequence). J was trimmed by 8 bases and V by 6 bases; bases with no gene match: 9. Here the CDR3 DNA reads TGTGCCACCAGGACAGGGGAGCGATTCCATGAGCAGTTCTTC. This gives the protein CATRTGERFHEQFF.

The V gene is TRBV5-1, the J gene TRBJ2-7; D remains unclear. This CDR3 is built from 14 residues. Germline V CDR1 and CDR2: SGHRS, YFSETQ. Trimming pared 4 bases from V and 2 bases from J, leaving 13 bases between. The CDR3 DNA reads as TGCGCCAGCAGCCTCCGCTTGGCACCCTACGAGCAGTACTTC. Translation gives CASSLRLAPYEQYF.

The gene calls are TRBV19 and TRBJ1-5; D not certain. Trimming took 0 bases from V and 0 from J, leaving 3 bases between them. The CDR3 is 14 residues long. Germline V CDR1 and CDR2: LNHDA, SQIVND (reference sequence). CDR3 amino acids: CASSIDHSNQPQHF. The CDR3 DNA reads as TGTGCCAGTAGTATAGACCATAGCAATCAGCCCCAGCATTTT.

The V gene is TRBV28, the J gene TRBJ1-5; possibly TRBD1 for D (6 bases). V dropped 5 bases and J dropped 4 bases, with 21 bases sitting between them. CDR3 length: 17 amino acids. Germline loops: CDR1 MDHEN, CDR2 SYDVKM. The CDR3 here is CASSGGPGTLINQPQHF. The CDR3 DNA reads as TGTGCCAGCAGTGGGGGACCCGGGACACTGATAAATCAGCCCCAGCATTTT. The entire variable domain, with the rest obtained from reference TRBV28 and TRBJ1-5, is as follows: DVKVTQSSRYLVKRTGEKVFLECVQDMDHENMFWYRQDPGLGLRLIYFSYDVKMKEKGDIPEGYSVSREKKERFSLILESASTNQTSMYLCASSGGPGTLINQPQHFGDGTRLSIL.